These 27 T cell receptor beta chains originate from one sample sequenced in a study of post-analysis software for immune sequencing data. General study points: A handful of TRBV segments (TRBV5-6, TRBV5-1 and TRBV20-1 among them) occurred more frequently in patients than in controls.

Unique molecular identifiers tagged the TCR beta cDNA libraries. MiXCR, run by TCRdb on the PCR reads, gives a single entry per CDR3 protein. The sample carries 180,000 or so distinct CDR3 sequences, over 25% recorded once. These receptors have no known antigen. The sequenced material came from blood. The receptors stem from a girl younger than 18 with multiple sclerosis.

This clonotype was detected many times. The CDR3 region has the DNA TGTGCCAGCAGCCCTCGGGCGGGGGGGAGCTCCTACAATGAGCAGTTCTTC. It yields the protein CASSPRAGGSSYNEQFF. This chain links TRBV3-1 with TRBJ2-1, with 9 nucleotides matching TRBD2. This CDR3 comprises 17 residues. CDR1 and CDR2 (germline): LGHDT, YNNKEL (reference sequence). Trimming removed 4 bases from V and 0 bases from J; junction bases left unmatched: 7.

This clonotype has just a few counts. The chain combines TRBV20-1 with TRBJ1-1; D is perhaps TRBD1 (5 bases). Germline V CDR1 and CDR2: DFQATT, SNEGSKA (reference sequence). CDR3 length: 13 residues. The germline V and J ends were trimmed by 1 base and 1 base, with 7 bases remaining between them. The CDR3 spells CSARVQGNTEAFF. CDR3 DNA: TGCAGTGCTAGAGTCCAGGGGAACACTGAAGCTTTCTTT.

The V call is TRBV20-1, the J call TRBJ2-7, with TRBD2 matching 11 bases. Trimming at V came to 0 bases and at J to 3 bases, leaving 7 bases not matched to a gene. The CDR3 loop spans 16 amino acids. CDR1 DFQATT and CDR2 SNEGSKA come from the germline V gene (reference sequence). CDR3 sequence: CSARDAGLADIYEQYF. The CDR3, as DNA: TGCAGTGCTAGAGATGCGGGACTAGCGGACATCTACGAGCAGTACTTC.

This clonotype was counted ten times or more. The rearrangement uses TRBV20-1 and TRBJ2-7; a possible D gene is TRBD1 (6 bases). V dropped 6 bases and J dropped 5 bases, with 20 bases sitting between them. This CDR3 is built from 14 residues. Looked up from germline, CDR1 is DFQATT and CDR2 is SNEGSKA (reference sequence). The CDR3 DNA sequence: TGCAGTGCGAAAAACCGGGACAAATGGAACGAGCAGTACTTC. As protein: CSAKNRDKWNEQYF.

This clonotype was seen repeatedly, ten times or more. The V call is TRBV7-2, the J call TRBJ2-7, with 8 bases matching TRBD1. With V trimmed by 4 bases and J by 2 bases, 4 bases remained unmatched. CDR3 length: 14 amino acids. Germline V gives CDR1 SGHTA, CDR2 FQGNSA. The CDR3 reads CASSSTGGTYEQYF. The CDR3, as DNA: TGTGCCAGCAGCTCTACAGGGGGAACCTACGAGCAGTACTTC.

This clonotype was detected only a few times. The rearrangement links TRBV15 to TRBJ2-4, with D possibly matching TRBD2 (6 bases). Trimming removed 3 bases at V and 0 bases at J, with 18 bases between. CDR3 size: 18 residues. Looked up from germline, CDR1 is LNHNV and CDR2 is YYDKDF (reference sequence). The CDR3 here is CATSSLRSGALAKNIQYF. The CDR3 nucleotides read TGTGCCACCAGCAGCTTACGGTCGGGAGCACTAGCCAAAAACATTCAGTACTTC. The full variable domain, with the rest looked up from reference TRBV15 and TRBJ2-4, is DAMVIQNPRYQVTQFGKPVTLSCSQTLNHNVMYWYQQKSSQAPKLLFHYYDKDFNNEADTPDNFQSRRPNTSFCFLDIRSPGLGDTAMYLCATSSLRSGALAKNIQYFGAGTRLSVL.

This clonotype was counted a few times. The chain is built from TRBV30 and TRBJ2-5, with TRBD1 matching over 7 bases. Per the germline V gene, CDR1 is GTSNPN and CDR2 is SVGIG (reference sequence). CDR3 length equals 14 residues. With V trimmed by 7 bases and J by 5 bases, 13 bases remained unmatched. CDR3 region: CASEAYRGRETQYF. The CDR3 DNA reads TGTGCCTCGGAGGCCTACAGGGGTCGGGAGACCCAGTACTTC.

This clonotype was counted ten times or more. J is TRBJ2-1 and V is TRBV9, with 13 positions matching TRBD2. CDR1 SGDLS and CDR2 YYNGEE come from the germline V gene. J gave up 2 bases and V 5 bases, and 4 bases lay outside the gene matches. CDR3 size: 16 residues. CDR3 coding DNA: TGTGCCAGCAGTACGACTAGCGGGAGGACCTACAATGAGCAGTTCTTC. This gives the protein CASSTTSGRTYNEQFF.

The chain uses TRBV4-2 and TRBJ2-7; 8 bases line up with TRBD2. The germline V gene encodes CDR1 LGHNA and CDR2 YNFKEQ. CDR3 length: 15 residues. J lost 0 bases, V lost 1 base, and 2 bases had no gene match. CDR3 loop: CASSQGAGASYEQYF. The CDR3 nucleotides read TGTGCCAGCAGCCAAGGAGCGGGGGCCTCCTACGAGCAGTACTTC.

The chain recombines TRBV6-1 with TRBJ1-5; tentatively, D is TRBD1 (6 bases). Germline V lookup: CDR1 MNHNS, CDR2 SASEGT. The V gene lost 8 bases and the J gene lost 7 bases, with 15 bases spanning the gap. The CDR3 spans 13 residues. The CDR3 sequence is CASPEGGSQPQHF. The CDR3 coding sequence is TGTGCCAGCCCAGAGGGGGGGAGCCAGCCCCAGCATTTT.

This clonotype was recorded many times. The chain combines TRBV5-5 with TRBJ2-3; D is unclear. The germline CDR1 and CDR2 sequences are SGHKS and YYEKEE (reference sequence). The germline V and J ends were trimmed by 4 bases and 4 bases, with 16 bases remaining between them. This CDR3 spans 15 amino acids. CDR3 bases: TGTGCCAGCAGCCCCGACCCCGGTGGGTCAGATACGCAGTATTTT. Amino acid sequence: CASSPDPGGSDTQYF.

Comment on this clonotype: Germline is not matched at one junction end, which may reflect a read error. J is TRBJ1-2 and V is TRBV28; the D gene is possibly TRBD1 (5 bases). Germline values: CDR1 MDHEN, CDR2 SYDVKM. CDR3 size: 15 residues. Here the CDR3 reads CASSLAGLGNYSYTF. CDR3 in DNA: TGTGCCAGCAGTTTGGCAGGGCTCGGGAACTATAGCTACACCTTC.

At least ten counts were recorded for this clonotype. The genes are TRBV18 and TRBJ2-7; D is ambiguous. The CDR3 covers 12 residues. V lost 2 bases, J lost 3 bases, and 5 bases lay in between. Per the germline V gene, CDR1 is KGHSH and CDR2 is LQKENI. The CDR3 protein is CASSPSLYEQYF. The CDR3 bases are TGTGCCAGCTCACCAAGCCTCTACGAGCAGTACTTC. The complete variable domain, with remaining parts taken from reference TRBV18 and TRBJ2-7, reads NAGVMQNPRHLVRRRGQEARLRCSPMKGHSHVYWYRQLPEEGLKFMVYLQKENIIDESGMPKERFSAEFPKEGPSILRIQQVVRGDSAAYFCASSPSLYEQYFGPGTRLTVT.

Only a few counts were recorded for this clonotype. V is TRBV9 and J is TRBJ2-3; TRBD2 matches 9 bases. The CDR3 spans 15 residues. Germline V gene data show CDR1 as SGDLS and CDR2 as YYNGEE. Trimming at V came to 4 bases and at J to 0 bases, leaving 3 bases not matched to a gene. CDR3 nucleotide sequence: TGTGCCAGCAGCCCTAGCGGGGAAAGCACAGATACGCAGTATTTT. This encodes CASSPSGESTDTQYF.

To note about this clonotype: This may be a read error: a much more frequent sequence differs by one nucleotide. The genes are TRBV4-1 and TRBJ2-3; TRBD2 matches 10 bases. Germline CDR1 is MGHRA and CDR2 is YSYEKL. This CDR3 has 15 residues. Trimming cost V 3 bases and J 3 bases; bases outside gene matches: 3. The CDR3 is CASSHSGRSTDTQYF. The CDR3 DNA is TGCGCCAGCAGCCATAGCGGGAGGTCAACAGATACGCAGTATTTT.

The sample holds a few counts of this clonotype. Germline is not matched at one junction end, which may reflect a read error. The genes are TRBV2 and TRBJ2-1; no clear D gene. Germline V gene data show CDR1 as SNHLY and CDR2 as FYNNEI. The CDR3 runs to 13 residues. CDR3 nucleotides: TGTGCCAGCAGTGAACTCTCCGACAATGAGCAGTTCTTC. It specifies CASSELSDNEQFF.

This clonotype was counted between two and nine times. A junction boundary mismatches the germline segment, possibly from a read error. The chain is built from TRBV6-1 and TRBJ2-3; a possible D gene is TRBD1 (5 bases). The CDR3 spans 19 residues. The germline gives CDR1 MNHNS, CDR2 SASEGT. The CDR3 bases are TGTGCCGGCAGGGCGGTCCGATCAAGGCTATCCACTATTGGAGATACGCAGTATTTT. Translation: CAGRAVRSRLSTIGDTQYF.

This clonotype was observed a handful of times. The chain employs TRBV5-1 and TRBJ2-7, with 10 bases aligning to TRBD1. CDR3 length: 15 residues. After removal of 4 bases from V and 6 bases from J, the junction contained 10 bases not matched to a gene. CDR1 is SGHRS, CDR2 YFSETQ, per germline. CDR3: CASSRPGTGVIEQYF. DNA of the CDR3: TGCGCCAGCAGCCGCCCGGGGACAGGGGTGATCGAGCAGTACTTC.

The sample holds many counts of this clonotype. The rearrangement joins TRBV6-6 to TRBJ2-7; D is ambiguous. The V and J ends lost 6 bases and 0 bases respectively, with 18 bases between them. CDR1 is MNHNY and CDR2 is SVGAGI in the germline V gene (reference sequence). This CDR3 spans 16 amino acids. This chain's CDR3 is CASSPLQLTASYEQYF. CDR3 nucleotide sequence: TGTGCCAGCAGCCCCCTGCAGCTGACGGCCTCCTACGAGCAGTACTTC.

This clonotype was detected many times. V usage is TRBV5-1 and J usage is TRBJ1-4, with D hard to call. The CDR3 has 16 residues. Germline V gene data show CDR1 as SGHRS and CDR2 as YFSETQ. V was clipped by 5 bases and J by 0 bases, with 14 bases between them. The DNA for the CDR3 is TGCGCCAGCAGAATTATACTCATTGCAACTAATGAAAAACTGTTTTTT. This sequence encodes CASRIILIATNEKLFF. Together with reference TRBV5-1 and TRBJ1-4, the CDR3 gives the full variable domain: KAGVTQTPRYLIKTRGQQVTLSCSPISGHRSVSWYQQTPGQGLQFLFEYFSETQRNKGNFPGRFSGRQFSNSRSEMNVSTLELGDSALYLCASRIILIATNEKLFFGSGTQLSVL.

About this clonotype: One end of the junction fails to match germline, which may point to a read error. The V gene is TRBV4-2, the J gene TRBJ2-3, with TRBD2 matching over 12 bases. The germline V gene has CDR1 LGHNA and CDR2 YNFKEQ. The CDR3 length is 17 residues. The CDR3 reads CVSSQDLAGGPSDTQYF. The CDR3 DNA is TGTGTCAGCAGCCAAGATCTAGCGGGAGGGCCGTCAGATACGCAGTATTTT.

The CDR3 is CASSLRQRGGEQYF. CDR3 coding DNA: TGCGCCAGCAGCTTGAGACAGAGAGGGGGTGAGCAGTACTTC. J is TRBJ2-7 and V is TRBV5-1, with D possibly TRBD1 on 6 matching bases. Trimming removed 1 base at V and 7 bases at J, with 15 bases between. Germline V gene sequence: CDR1 SGHRS, CDR2 YFSETQ. The CDR3 has 14 amino acids.

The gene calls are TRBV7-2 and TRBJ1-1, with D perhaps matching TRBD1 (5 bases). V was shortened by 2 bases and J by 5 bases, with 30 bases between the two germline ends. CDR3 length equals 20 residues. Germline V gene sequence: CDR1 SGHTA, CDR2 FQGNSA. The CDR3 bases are TGTGCCAGCAGCTTAAGAGTCGGGGGGGTCGTCGTTAGGGGTCGGACTGAAGCTTTCTTT. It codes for CASSLRVGGVVVRGRTEAFF.

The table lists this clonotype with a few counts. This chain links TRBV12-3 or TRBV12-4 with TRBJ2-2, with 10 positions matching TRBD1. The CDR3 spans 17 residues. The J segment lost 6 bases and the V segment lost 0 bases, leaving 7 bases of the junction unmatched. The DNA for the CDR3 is TGTGCCAGCAGTTTAGCGCGAGGGACAGGGGAGGCCGGGGAGCTGTTTTTT. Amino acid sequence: CASSLARGTGEAGELFF.

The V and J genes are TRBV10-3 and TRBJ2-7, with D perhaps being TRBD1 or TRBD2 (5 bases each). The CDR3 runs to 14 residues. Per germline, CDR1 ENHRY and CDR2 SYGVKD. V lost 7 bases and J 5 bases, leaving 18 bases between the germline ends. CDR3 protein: CAIKRDGSFNEQYF. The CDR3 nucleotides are TGTGCCATCAAACGGGACGGCTCCTTCAACGAGCAGTACTTC.

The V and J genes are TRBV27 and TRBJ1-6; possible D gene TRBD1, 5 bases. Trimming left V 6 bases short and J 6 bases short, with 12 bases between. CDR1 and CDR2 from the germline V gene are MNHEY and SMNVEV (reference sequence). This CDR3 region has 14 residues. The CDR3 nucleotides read TGTGCCAGCAGAACTCAGGGCGGTAATTCACCCCTCCACTTT. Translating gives CASRTQGGNSPLHF.

CDR3 loop: CAGLGGGVTEAFF. For the CDR3, the DNA is TGTGCCGGTCTGGGGGGGGGCGTCACTGAAGCTTTCTTT. The chain carries TRBV6-6 and TRBJ1-1, with D possibly matching TRBD1 (6 bases). The germline V and J ends were trimmed by 11 bases and 4 bases, with 17 bases remaining between them. Germline assignment: CDR1 MNHNY and CDR2 SVGAGI (reference sequence). The CDR3 extends over 13 amino acids.